This T cell receptor beta chain was captured in a study of T cell responses to AZD1222 COVID-19 vaccine. Germline CDR1 and CDR2: KGHDR and SFDVKD. The CDR3 sequence is 16 residues long. Losses at the gene ends were 2 bases for V and 13 bases for J; bases not matched to a gene: 10. Measured with immunoSEQ multiplex PCR; TCRdb has only the in-frame clones, and not every one. In the table there are approximately 73,000 clones, roughly 84% of which are singletons. Whole-study results and caveats: The span of vaccine-associated CD4 TCRs extended across spike, with dominance at 160-218 and 743-854. Possibly, clonal diversity was underestimated; donors were largely white British and included more females. Seropositivity was recorded at baseline in only six AZD1222 recipients.

This clone was seen a single time. Its target is unknown. This receptor was taken from an adult in good health. This specimen was peripheral blood, taken on day 0 of AZD1222 vaccination. The genes are TRBV24-1 and TRBJ2-1; TRBD2 matches 13 bases. The chain's CDR3 is CATSDSGTSGVGGQFF. The CDR3 DNA follows: TGTGCCACCAGTGATTCCGGGACTAGCGGGGTGGGGGGCCAGTTCTTC.